This T cell receptor (beta chain) was identified in a study of cytomegalovirus exposure and HLA in healthy donors. Study-wide background: Prior work identified around 120 million unique TCR beta sequences in 150 million to 200 million T cells. Whole-study findings and limits: In an earlier analysis, in roughly 580 donors, most V segments appeared productive either ~87% or ~30% of the time.

On this clone: As yet, its antigen is unknown.

This PCR relied on a set of 60 Vbeta primers and 13 Jbeta primers. Only in-frame clones appear in the TCRdb table, and some are missing; sequencing was by immunoSEQ multiplex PCR. The sample holds a few hundred thousand clones; about 90% are singletons and the top ten take around 1.7%. Trimming removed 3 bases from V and 6 bases from J, with 9 bases in between. Per germline, CDR1 LNHDA and CDR2 SQIVND (reference sequence). The length of the CDR3 is 13 residues. The origin of this receptor is a girl aged 2 to 9 in good health and CMV-seronegative. Sequences were obtained from PBMCs. The chain links TRBV19 to TRBJ2-1, with D possibly being TRBD1 (5 bases). This CDR3 is CASSIWTSNEQFF. The CDR3, as DNA: TGTGCCAGTAGTATCTGGACAAGCAATGAGCAGTTCTTC.